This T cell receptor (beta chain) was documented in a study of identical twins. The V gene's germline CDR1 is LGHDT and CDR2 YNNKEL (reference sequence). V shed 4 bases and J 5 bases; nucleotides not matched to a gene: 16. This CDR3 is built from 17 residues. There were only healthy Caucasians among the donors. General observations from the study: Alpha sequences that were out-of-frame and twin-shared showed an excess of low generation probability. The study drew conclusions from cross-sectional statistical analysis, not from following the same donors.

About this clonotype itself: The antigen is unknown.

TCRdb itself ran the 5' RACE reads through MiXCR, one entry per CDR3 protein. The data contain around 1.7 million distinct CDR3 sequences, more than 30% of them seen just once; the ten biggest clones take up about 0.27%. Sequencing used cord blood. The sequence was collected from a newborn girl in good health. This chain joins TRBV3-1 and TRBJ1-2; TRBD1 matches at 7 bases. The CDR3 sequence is CASSPVAPGQKRYGYTF. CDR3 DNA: TGTGCCAGCAGCCCCGTCGCCCCGGGACAGAAGAGGTATGGCTACACCTTC.